Listed below are T cell receptor beta chains from one sample, sequenced in a study of T cell changes during pregnancy in multiple sclerosis. Only in-frame clones appear in the TCRdb table, and some are missing; sequencing was by immunoSEQ multiplex PCR. The data show 100,000 to 130,000 clones, about 90% seen once. The material was peripheral blood, obtained in the third trimester of pregnancy. Every receptor here comes from a female donor in good health, enrolled as a control in a pregnancy study. The CDR3 runs from the conserved cysteine through the conserved F or W. The order of the fields is D gene, J gene, clone size, V gene, CDR3 protein, CDR3 DNA. The D gene is left open where the match is weak. Rows may omit the clone size; those that give it use once, few, many or a size class.

d_gene: NA
j_gene: TRBJ2-3
abundance: NA
v_gene: TRBV2
CDR3aa: CASSDWRRITDTQYF
CDR3nt: TGTGCCAGCAGTGACTGGCGGAGAATCACAGATACGCAGTATTTT

d_gene: NA
j_gene: TRBJ1-2
abundance: few
v_gene: TRBV9
CDR3aa: CASSEGVGGLDYGYTF
CDR3nt: TGTGCCAGCAGCGAAGGGGTGGGGGGGCTCGACTATGGCTACACCTTC

d_gene: TRBD2
j_gene: TRBJ2-3
abundance: NA
v_gene: TRBV7-9
CDR3aa: CASSRSGTHTDTQYF
CDR3nt: TGTGCCAGCAGCCGTAGCGGGACCCACACAGATACGCAGTATTTT

d_gene: TRBD1
j_gene: TRBJ1-2
abundance: NA
v_gene: TRBV19
CDR3aa: CASRGTGRDGYTF
CDR3nt: TGTGCCAGTAGGGGGACAGGGAGGGATGGCTACACCTTC

d_gene: TRBD1
j_gene: TRBJ1-5
abundance: NA
v_gene: TRBV2
CDR3aa: CASSDRRTGVRQPQHF
CDR3nt: TGTGCCAGCAGTGATAGGCGGACAGGGGTCCGGCAGCCCCAGCATTTT

d_gene: NA
j_gene: TRBJ2-7
abundance: NA
v_gene: TRBV2
CDR3aa: CASSSPPAYEQYF
CDR3nt: TGTGCCAGCAGTTCCCCTCCGGCCTACGAGCAGTACTTC

d_gene: NA
j_gene: TRBJ1-1
abundance: few
v_gene: TRBV4-3
CDR3aa: CASSQAWAGEGTEAFF
CDR3nt: TGCGCCAGCAGCCAAGCTTGGGCAGGGGAGGGTACTGAAGCTTTCTTT

d_gene: NA
j_gene: TRBJ2-7
abundance: NA
v_gene: TRBV5-1
CDR3aa: CASSLDRAAYEQYF
CDR3nt: TGCGCCAGCAGCTTGGACAGGGCTGCCTACGAGCAGTACTTC

d_gene: NA
j_gene: TRBJ2-3
abundance: NA
v_gene: TRBV27
CDR3aa: CASWALSTDTQYF
CDR3nt: TGTGCCAGCTGGGCACTTAGCACAGATACGCAGTATTTT

d_gene: TRBD1
j_gene: TRBJ2-7
abundance: NA
v_gene: TRBV6-1
CDR3aa: CASSVGQGASYEQYF
CDR3nt: TGTGCCAGCAGTGTCGGCCAGGGGGCATCCTACGAGCAGTACTTC

d_gene: NA
j_gene: TRBJ1-4
abundance: NA
v_gene: TRBV5-6
CDR3aa: CASSAGVTNEKLFF
CDR3nt: TGTGCCAGCAGCGCCGGGGTGACTAATGAAAAACTGTTTTTT

d_gene: NA
j_gene: TRBJ1-1
abundance: NA
v_gene: TRBV15
CDR3aa: CATSGSYTEAFF
CDR3nt: TGTGCCACCAGCGGGAGCTACACTGAAGCTTTCTTT

d_gene: TRBD1
j_gene: TRBJ1-2
abundance: NA
v_gene: TRBV5-5
CDR3aa: CASSFMPPRGQDYGYTF
CDR3nt: TGTGCCAGCAGCTTCATGCCCCCCAGGGGGCAGGACTATGGCTACACCTTC

d_gene: NA
j_gene: TRBJ1-2
abundance: few
v_gene: TRBV5-4
CDR3aa: CASSTTGLNYGYTF
CDR3nt: TGTGCCAGCAGCACGACAGGCTTAAACTATGGCTACACCTTC